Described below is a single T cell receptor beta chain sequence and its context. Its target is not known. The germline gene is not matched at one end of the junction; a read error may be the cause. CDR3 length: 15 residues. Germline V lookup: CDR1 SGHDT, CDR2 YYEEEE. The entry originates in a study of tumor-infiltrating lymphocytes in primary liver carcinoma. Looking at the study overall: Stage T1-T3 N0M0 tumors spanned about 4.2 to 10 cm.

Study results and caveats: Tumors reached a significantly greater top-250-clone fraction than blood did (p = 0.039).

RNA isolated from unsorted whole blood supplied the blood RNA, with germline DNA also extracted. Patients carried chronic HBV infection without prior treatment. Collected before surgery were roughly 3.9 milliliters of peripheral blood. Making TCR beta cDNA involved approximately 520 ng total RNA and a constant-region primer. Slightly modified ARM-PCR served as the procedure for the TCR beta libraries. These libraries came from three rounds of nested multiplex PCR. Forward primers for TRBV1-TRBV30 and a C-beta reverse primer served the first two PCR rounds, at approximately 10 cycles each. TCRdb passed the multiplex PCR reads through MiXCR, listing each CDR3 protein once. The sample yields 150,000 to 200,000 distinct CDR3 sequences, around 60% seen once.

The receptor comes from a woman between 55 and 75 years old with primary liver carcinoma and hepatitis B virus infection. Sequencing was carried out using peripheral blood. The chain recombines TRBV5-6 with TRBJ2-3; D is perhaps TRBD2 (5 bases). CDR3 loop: CTSSSGKGNGDTKYF. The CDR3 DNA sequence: TGTACCAGCAGCTCTGGGAAAGGGAACGGGGATACGAAGTATTTT.